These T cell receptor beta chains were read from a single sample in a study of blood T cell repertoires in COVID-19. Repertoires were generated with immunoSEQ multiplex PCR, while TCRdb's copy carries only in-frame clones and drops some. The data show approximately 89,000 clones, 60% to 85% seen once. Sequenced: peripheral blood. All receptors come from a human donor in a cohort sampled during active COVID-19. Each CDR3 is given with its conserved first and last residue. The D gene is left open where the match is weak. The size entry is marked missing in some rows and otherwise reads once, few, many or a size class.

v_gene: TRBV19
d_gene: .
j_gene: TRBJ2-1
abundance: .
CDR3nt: TGTGCCAGTAGTTTCTGGGGCGATGAGCAGTTCTTC
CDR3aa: CASSFWGDEQFF

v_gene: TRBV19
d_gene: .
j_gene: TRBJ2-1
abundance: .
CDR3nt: TGTGCCAGTAGTATCTCCATCCCGGAGGATGAGCAGTTCTTC
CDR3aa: CASSISIPEDEQFF

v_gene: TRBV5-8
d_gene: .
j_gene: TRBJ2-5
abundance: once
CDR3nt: TGTGCCAGCAGCACAGGGTTGGGGTGGGAGACCCAGTACTTC
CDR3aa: CASSTGLGWETQYF

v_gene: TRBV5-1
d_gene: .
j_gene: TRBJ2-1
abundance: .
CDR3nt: TGCGCCAGCAGCTATCCCCCTAACAATGAGCAGTTCTTC
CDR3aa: CASSYPPNNEQFF

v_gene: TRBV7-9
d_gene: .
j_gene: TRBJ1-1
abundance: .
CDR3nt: TGTGCCAGCAGCTTAGTTCCACACCCGAACACTGAAGCTTTCTTT
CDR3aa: CASSLVPHPNTEAFF

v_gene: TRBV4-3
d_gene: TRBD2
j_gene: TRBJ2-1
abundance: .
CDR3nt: TGCGCCAGCAGCCTGAGGGCGGGAGAGGGGAATGAGCAGTTCTTC
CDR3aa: CASSLRAGEGNEQFF

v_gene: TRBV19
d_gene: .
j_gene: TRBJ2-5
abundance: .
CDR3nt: TGTGCCAGTAGTATTACGGCCGTCCCGGGGACCCAGTACTTC
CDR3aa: CASSITAVPGTQYF

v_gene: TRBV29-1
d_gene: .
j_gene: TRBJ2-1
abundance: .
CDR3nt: TGCAGCGTTGATGGTGTCAGGGCGAACAATGAGCAGTTCTTC
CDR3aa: CSVDGVRANNEQFF

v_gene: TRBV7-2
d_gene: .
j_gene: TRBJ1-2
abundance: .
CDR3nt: TGTGCCAGCAGCCGGCAGTCTACAGGGCCCAACTATGGCTACACCTTC
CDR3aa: CASSRQSTGPNYGYTF

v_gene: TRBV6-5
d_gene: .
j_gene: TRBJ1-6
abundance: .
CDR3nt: TGTGCCAGCAGGGGACAAGGGGTGTCACCCCTCCACTTT
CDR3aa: CASRGQGVSPLHF

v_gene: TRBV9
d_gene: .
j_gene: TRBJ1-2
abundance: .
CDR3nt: TGTGCCAGCAGCGTAGAGGAGGGCGGCTACACCTTC
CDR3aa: CASSVEEGGYTF

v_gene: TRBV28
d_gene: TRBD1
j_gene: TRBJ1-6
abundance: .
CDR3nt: TGTGCCAGCAGTTTATATAGACAGGGGCGGGATTCACCCCTCCACTTT
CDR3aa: CASSLYRQGRDSPLHF